This TCR beta chain stems from a study of T cells after yellow fever vaccination. Turning to the study itself: Researchers used SMART-Seq v4 Ultra Low Input to prepare fractions that had low cell numbers. Broader study findings: Weaker in magnitude, the secondary response showed a faster peak on day 5 versus 15. Abundant bulk-derived clonotypes could contaminate FACS-sorted repertoires.

Synthesis of TCR cDNA relied on 5'RACE template switching, which attached a universal primer site and UMIs. TCRdb re-analysed the 5' RACE reads in MiXCR, keeping a single row per CDR3 protein. The sample lists 620,000 or so distinct CDR3 sequences, approximately 13% occurring once. V lost 1 base to trimming and J lost 7 bases; unmatched junction nucleotides: 5. Germline V lookup: CDR1 SGHTA, CDR2 FQGTGA. The CDR3 consists of 15 residues. For this clonotype: Its antigen remains unknown.

The chain employs TRBV7-3 and TRBJ2-1, with TRBD2 matching over 9 bases. This TCR was recovered from a man in his thirties or forties who received the YFV17D yellow fever vaccine. Sequencing used PBMCs, obtained on the day of the yellow fever booster vaccination. The CDR3 here is CASSLKGLAANEQFF. CDR3 DNA sequence: TGTGCCAGCAGCTTAAAGGGACTAGCAGCGAATGAGCAGTTCTTC.